This entry lists 32 T cell receptor beta chains sequenced from one sample in a study of CD8 T cells in Susac syndrome. With random hexamers, 0.5 to 1 ug RNA was reverse transcribed. TCRdb ran MiXCR on the immunoSEQ multiplex PCR reads and lists one entry per CDR3 protein. The sample consists of over 300,000 distinct CDR3 sequences, roughly 94% of them appearing once. Sample: CD4+ T cells from PBMCs. These receptors originate from a human donor with multiple sclerosis.

This chain uses TRBV19 with TRBJ2-7; D is possibly TRBD1 (7 bases). V shed 3 bases and J shed 4 bases, with 16 bases lying between them. CDR1 is LNHDA and CDR2 is SQIVND in the germline V gene (reference sequence). CDR3 length: 15 amino acids. The CDR3 sequence: CASSITGGGTYEQYF. For the CDR3, the DNA is TGTGCCAGTAGTATTACAGGAGGGGGCACGTACGAGCAGTACTTC. Drawing the rest from reference TRBV19 and TRBJ2-7, the complete variable domain is DGGITQSPKYLFRKEGQNVTLSCEQNLNHDAMYWYRQDPGQGLRLIYYSQIVNDFQKGDIAEGYSVSREKKESFPLTVTSAQKNPTAFYLCASSITGGGTYEQYFGPGTRLTVT.

The V call is TRBV12-3 or TRBV12-4, the J call TRBJ1-5, with D unresolved. The CDR3 extends over 14 amino acids. With 6 bases removed from V and 7 bases from J, the gap between germline ends came to 16 bases. In nucleotides, the CDR3 is TGTGCCAGCAGCTCGGAACTTGGGAGGCAGCCCCAGCATTTT. Protein sequence: CASSSELGRQPQHF.

The gene calls are TRBV7-2 and TRBJ2-1; 8 positions agree with TRBD2. This CDR3 is built from 17 residues. Germline-derived CDR1 and CDR2 are SGHTA and FQGNSA. After removal of 1 base from V and 3 bases from J, the junction contained 8 bases not matched to a gene. CDR3 amino acids: CASSLGGTRSLYNEQFF. The CDR3 DNA sequence: TGTGCCAGCAGCTTAGGGGGGACTAGATCCCTCTACAATGAGCAGTTCTTC.

This clonotype was detected only once. The gene calls are TRBV5-6 and TRBJ2-3, with 8 bases aligning to TRBD1. The germline V gene encodes CDR1 SGHDT and CDR2 YYEEEE. V dropped 0 bases and J dropped 1; count of bases not matched to a gene: 4. The CDR3 covers 16 residues. The CDR3 bases are TGTGCCAGCAGCTTGGGGGACAGGCGCGGCACAGATACGCAGTATTTT. This encodes CASSLGDRRGTDTQYF.

The gene calls are TRBV4-3 and TRBJ2-7; 7 bases fit TRBD2. The CDR3 extends over 17 amino acids. With 0 bases clipped from V and 2 bases from J, the junction kept 10 bases outside the gene matches. CDR1 is LGHNA and CDR2 is YSLEER in the germline V gene. The DNA for the CDR3 is TGCGCCAGCAGCCAAGATCTCAACCGGGACTACCCCTACGAGCAGTACTTC. Protein sequence: CASSQDLNRDYPYEQYF.

This clonotype was picked up one time. The chain uses TRBV7-9 and TRBJ1-5; D gene unclear. CDR3 length: 12 amino acids. The germline CDR1 and CDR2 sequences are SEHNR and FQNEAQ (reference sequence). V was cut by 1 base and J by 9 bases, with 7 bases left in between. The chain's CDR3 is CASSLVSGPQHF. CDR3 coding DNA: TGTGCCAGCAGCTTAGTGAGCGGGCCCCAGCATTTT.

This rearrangement joins TRBV6-1 to TRBJ2-7, with TRBD1 identical over 9 bases. CDR1 is MNHNS and CDR2 is SASEGT in the germline V gene. The CDR3 totals 14 residues. V lost 4 bases and J lost 3; bases outside the gene matches: 4. The CDR3 DNA follows: TGTGCCAGCAGTGGGGGACAGGGTGGCTACGAGCAGTACTTC. Protein: CASSGGQGGYEQYF.

J is TRBJ2-7 and V is TRBV30; D not certain. Germline assignment: CDR1 GTSNPN and CDR2 SVGIG (reference sequence). There are 13 residues in the CDR3. V was trimmed by 3 bases and J by 2 bases, leaving 11 bases between them. CDR3 nucleotide sequence: TGTGCCTGGAGCTACCGACGTGCCTACGAGCAGTACTTC. Translated, it gives CAWSYRRAYEQYF. The entire variable domain, with the rest obtained from reference TRBV30 and TRBJ2-7, is as follows: SQTIHQWPATLVQPVGSPLSLECTVEGTSNPNLYWYRQAAGRGLQLLFYSVGIGQISSEVPQNLSASRPQDRQFILSSKKLLLSDSGFYLCAWSYRRAYEQYFGPGTRLTVT.

Concerning this clonotype: One junction end does not reproduce the germline sequence, and a read error may be involved. V and J are TRBV29-1 and TRBJ2-3; tentatively, D is TRBD1 or TRBD2 (7 bases each). The CDR3 runs to 10 residues. Germline V lookup: CDR1 SQVTM, CDR2 ANQGSEA. The CDR3 loop is CSVRGGARPF. CDR3 nucleotide sequence: TGCAGCGTCAGGGGGGGCGCTAGGCCGTTT.

This chain connects TRBV18 to TRBJ1-2; D gene ambiguous. This CDR3 has 14 residues. The germline CDR1 and CDR2 sequences are KGHSH and LQKENI. The germline V and J ends were trimmed by 0 bases and 0 bases, with 5 bases remaining between them. CDR3 protein: CASSPPGANYGYTF. The CDR3 nucleotides read TGTGCCAGCTCACCACCCGGTGCTAACTATGGCTACACCTTC.

The genes are TRBV23-1 and TRBJ1-2; a possible D gene is TRBD1 (6 bases). TRBV23-1 is reported as an ORF; its role is uncertain. This CDR3 has 11 amino acids. V lost 7 bases to trimming and J lost 5 bases, with 8 bases between them. CDR3 in amino acids: CASKGGYGYTF. The CDR3 DNA is TGCGCCAGCAAGGGGGGGTATGGCTACACCTTC.

In its sample, this clonotype was seen once. The DNA of the CDR3 is TGTGCCAGCAGCCTAACCAACTCCGGACGGGGGAGGTACAATGAGCAGTTCTTC. Its protein product is CASSLTNSGRGRYNEQFF. The chain has TRBV9 and TRBJ2-1; a weak D match, TRBD2 (6 bases). Germline V CDR1 and CDR2: SGDLS, YYNGEE. The CDR3 extends over 18 amino acids. The ends were cut back, 4 bases at V and 4 bases at J, with 24 bases in the middle.

The chain uses TRBV5-4 and TRBJ1-1; D remains ambiguous. CDR3 size: 15 residues. Trimming left V 6 bases short and J 7 bases short, with 22 bases between. Germline V CDR1 and CDR2: SGHNT, YYREEE (reference sequence). The CDR3 is CASTLGNSPKGEAFF. The CDR3 bases are TGTGCCAGCACCCTGGGGAACAGCCCTAAAGGTGAAGCTTTCTTT.

This clonotype came up once. The V call is TRBV30, the J call TRBJ1-1, with a weak D call TRBD1 (5 bases). Trimming removed 5 bases from V and 0 bases from J, with 28 bases in between. CDR3 size: 19 residues. Per the germline V gene, CDR1 is GTSNPN and CDR2 is SVGIG (reference sequence). The CDR3 nucleotides read TGTGCCTGGGGGTTGCGGCGGCAGGGAAGAGAACGAATGAACACTGAAGCTTTCTTT. Its translation is CAWGLRRQGRERMNTEAFF.

The rearrangement links TRBV6-2 or TRBV6-3 to TRBJ2-7, with 10 positions matching TRBD1. Germline trimming cut 7 bases from V and 1 base from J; bases unmatched to any gene: 4. The CDR3 runs to 14 residues. Germline V gene lookup returns CDR1 MNHEY and CDR2 SVGEGT. CDR3 sequence: CASTRQGASYEQYF. CDR3 sequence (DNA): TGTGCCAGCACCCGACAGGGGGCGTCCTACGAGCAGTACTTC.

The CDR3 spells CATSEGLLVGYSPLHF. CDR3 in DNA: TGTGCCACCAGCGAAGGACTTTTGGTGGGGTATTCACCCCTCCACTTT. The chain links TRBV15 to TRBJ1-6; D unclear. V was clipped by 5 bases and J by 8 bases, with 19 bases between them. The CDR3 is made up of 16 amino acids. Germline V gene sequence: CDR1 LNHNV, CDR2 YYDKDF (reference sequence).

This clonotype was counted only a few times. The gene calls are TRBV11-3 and TRBJ1-1; 8 nucleotides line up with TRBD1. Germline CDR1 and CDR2: SGHNT and YENEEA. The CDR3 is made up of 14 amino acids. V lost 5 bases, J lost 11 bases, and 13 bases stayed unmatched. The CDR3 region has the DNA TGTGCCAGCAGCCCGAGGACAGGGATGTTTGATGCTTTCTTT. It specifies CASSPRTGMFDAFF.

V gene TRBV7-8 combines with J gene TRBJ1-4; D unclear. Trimming took 3 bases from V and 0 from J, leaving 14 bases between them. This CDR3 has 17 amino acids. Germline CDR1 is SGHVS and CDR2 is FQNEAQ. This chain's CDR3 is CASSFTEFSATNEKLFF. The CDR3 coding sequence is TGTGCCAGCAGCTTCACAGAGTTTAGTGCAACTAATGAAAAACTGTTTTTT.

This clonotype was counted a few times. The chain links TRBV2 to TRBJ2-7, with 7 bases fitting TRBD1. The germline V gene encodes CDR1 SNHLY and CDR2 FYNNEI. Trimming removed 5 bases from V and 7 bases from J; junction bases left unmatched: 5. The CDR3 has 12 amino acids. The CDR3 bases are TGTGCCAGCAGTCGAACAGGGGTTGAGCAGTACTTC. It translates to CASSRTGVEQYF.

This clonotype was seen a single time. The V gene is TRBV3-1, the J gene TRBJ2-2, with 11 bases identical to TRBD2. CDR1 is LGHDT and CDR2 is YNNKEL in the germline V gene (reference sequence). V shed 1 base, J shed 4 bases, and the junction held 5 bases outside the gene matches. The CDR3 contains 17 residues. The CDR3 region is CASSQVSGGASTGELFF. CDR3 in DNA: TGTGCCAGCAGCCAAGTTAGCGGGGGGGCGAGCACCGGGGAGCTGTTTTTT.

The chain employs TRBV5-6 and TRBJ2-3; D might be TRBD2 (7 bases). V lost 9 bases to trimming and J lost 11 bases, with 22 bases between them. Germline V gives CDR1 SGHDT, CDR2 YYEEEE. This CDR3 spans 13 amino acids. CDR3 nucleotide sequence: TGTGCCACCCAAAAGGGGGGGGTAGCGGGGCAGTATTTT. Protein sequence: CATQKGGVAGQYF.

V gene TRBV2 combines with J gene TRBJ2-2; D remains unclear. Germline-derived CDR1 and CDR2 are SNHLY and FYNNEI. V dropped 6 bases and J dropped 2 bases, with 10 bases sitting between them. This CDR3 is 14 amino acids long. CDR3 DNA sequence: TGTGCCAGCAGGGATCAGATAAACACCGGGGAGCTGTTTTTT. Translated: CASRDQINTGELFF.

The V call is TRBV12-3 or TRBV12-4, the J call TRBJ1-3, with D unclear. The CDR3 has 16 residues. V lost 2 bases and J 0 bases, leaving 11 bases between the germline ends. DNA for the CDR3: TGTGCCAGCAGTTTAAGTCTGGTGGGCTCTGGAAACACCATATATTTT. The encoded protein is CASSLSLVGSGNTIYF.

J is TRBJ2-1 and V is TRBV10-2; weak D call: TRBD2 (6 bases). With 5 bases removed from V and 2 bases from J, the gap between germline ends came to 19 bases. The germline V gene encodes CDR1 WSHSY and CDR2 SAAADI. The CDR3 consists of 17 residues. As DNA, the CDR3 is TGCGCCAGCAGTTCCAGATCGGCGGGGCTCACCTACAATGAGCAGTTCTTC. Residues: CASSSRSAGLTYNEQFF.

V usage is TRBV19 and J usage is TRBJ2-1; 8 bases fit TRBD2. Germline loops: CDR1 LNHDA, CDR2 SQIVND (reference sequence). This CDR3 region has 15 residues. V lost 0 bases to trimming and J lost 8 bases; unmatched junction nucleotides: 6. The CDR3 spells CASSIEAGASHEQFF. The CDR3, as DNA: TGTGCCAGTAGTATAGAAGCGGGAGCATCCCATGAGCAGTTCTTC.

This sequence joins TRBV5-1 and TRBJ2-5; 13 nucleotides match TRBD2. Germline V gene sequence: CDR1 SGHRS, CDR2 YFSETQ. V gave up 3 bases and J gave up 1 base; unmatched junction bases: 3. The length of the CDR3 is 16 residues. DNA of the CDR3: TGCGCCAGCAGCTCCGGGACTAGCGGGATCCAAGAGACCCAGTACTTC. It is translated as CASSSGTSGIQETQYF. Complete variable domain (other parts from reference TRBV5-1 and TRBJ2-5): KAGVTQTPRYLIKTRGQQVTLSCSPISGHRSVSWYQQTPGQGLQFLFEYFSETQRNKGNFPGRFSGRQFSNSRSEMNVSTLELGDSALYLCASSSGTSGIQETQYFGPGTRLLVL.

This clonotype was observed once. The rearrangement links TRBV2 to TRBJ1-6; D may be TRBD1 (6 bases). Germline V gene lookup returns CDR1 SNHLY and CDR2 FYNNEI. CDR3 size: 13 residues. V gave up 8 bases and J gave up 7 bases, with 12 bases separating them. The CDR3 sequence is CASQPDRNSPLHF. The CDR3 DNA is TGTGCCAGCCAGCCCGACAGGAATTCACCCCTCCACTTT. Full variable domain (remainder filled in from reference TRBV2 and TRBJ1-6): EPEVTQTPSHQVTQMGQEVILRCVPISNHLYFYWYRQILGQKVEFLVSFYNNEISEKSEIFDDQFSVERPDGSNFTLKIRSTKLEDSAMYFCASQPDRNSPLHFGNGTRLTVT.

V usage is TRBV6-6 and J usage is TRBJ2-1; D is perhaps TRBD1 (5 bases). CDR1 is MNHNY and CDR2 is SVGAGI in the germline V gene (reference sequence). The CDR3 runs to 15 residues. V lost 6 bases to trimming and J lost 2 bases, with 14 bases between them. The CDR3 here is CASRATVAAYNEQFF. The CDR3 nucleotides read TGTGCCAGCAGGGCGACAGTGGCGGCCTACAATGAGCAGTTCTTC.

CDR3 loop: CATSDPGTADTTTGELFF. The CDR3 DNA reads as TGTGCCACCAGTGATCCCGGGACGGCGGATACTACCACCGGGGAGCTGTTTTTT. The V and J genes are TRBV24-1 and TRBJ2-2; D may be TRBD1 or TRBD2 (5 bases each). This CDR3 is built from 18 residues. The germline gives CDR1 KGHDR, CDR2 SFDVKD. Trimming took off 3 bases at V and 4 bases at J, with 20 bases between the two ends.

The gene calls are TRBV30 and TRBJ2-1; 7 nucleotides agree with TRBD1. CDR3 size: 14 residues. Germline CDR1 GTSNPN, CDR2 SVGIG (reference sequence). V dropped 2 bases and J dropped 2; count of bases not matched to a gene: 3. As DNA, the CDR3 is TGTGCCTGGAGTCCCGACAGGGCCTACAATGAGCAGTTCTTC. Amino acid sequence: CAWSPDRAYNEQFF.

The chain recombines TRBV12-3 or TRBV12-4 with TRBJ1-1; D remains unclear. The CDR3 is 13 amino acids. Trimming removed 5 bases at V and 0 bases at J, with 7 bases between. The CDR3 loop is CASSNQVNTEAFF. CDR3 DNA sequence: TGTGCCAGCAGTAATCAGGTGAACACTGAAGCTTTCTTT.

The chain combines TRBV6-2 or TRBV6-3 with TRBJ1-3; a weak D match, TRBD1 (6 bases). The V and J ends lost 6 bases and 4 bases respectively, with 13 bases between them. From germline, CDR1 is MNHEY and CDR2 SVGEGT. This CDR3 comprises 14 residues. The CDR3 DNA reads as TGTGCCAGCAGGCGCACCGGGACAGGAAACACCATATATTTT. This sequence encodes CASRRTGTGNTIYF.